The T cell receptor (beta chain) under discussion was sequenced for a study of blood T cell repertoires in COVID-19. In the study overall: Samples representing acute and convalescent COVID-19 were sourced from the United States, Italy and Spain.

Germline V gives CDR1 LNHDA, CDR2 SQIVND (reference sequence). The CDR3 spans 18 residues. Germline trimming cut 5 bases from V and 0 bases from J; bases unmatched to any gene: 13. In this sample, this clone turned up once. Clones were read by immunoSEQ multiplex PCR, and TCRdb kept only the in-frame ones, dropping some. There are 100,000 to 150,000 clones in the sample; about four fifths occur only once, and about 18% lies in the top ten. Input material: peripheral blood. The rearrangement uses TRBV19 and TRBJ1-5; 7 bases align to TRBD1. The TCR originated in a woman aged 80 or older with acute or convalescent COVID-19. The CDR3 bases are TGTGCCAGTAGTCTAACAGGGGCCCCACGTTATAGCAATCAGCCCCAGCATTTT. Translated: CASSLTGAPRYSNQPQHF.